The source of this TCR beta chain is a study of blood T cell repertoires in COVID-19 (dated by TCRdb to the early 2020s). Concerning the study at large: The collaborator samples originated in the United States, Italy and Spain and spanned the acute and convalescent phases of COVID-19. Where available, HLA class I and class II types were obtained from metadata supplied by the sample provider rather than from assay-based typing. The dataset comprised deeply sampled blood TCRbeta repertoires from subjects exposed to, actively infected with, or recovered from COVID-19. Sample metadata almost always included a de-identified subject ID, COVID-19 status, age in years and sex. Samples came from the ongoing ImmuneRACE study (first 160 participants) plus 1,254 subjects from 6 global collaborators. The material from the prospective study consisted of cDNA or gDNA derived from T cells, B-cell-depleted T cells, or PBMCs. The repertoires were made available in a free public database intended to serve as a resource for research on the immune response to SARS-CoV-2.

A second Seattle source provided samples from volunteer blood donors who had recovered from COVID-19. Whole blood was collected in K2EDTA tubes by collaborating institutions according to the institutions' own protocols. For TCRbeta analysis, collaborator samples were shipped as frozen whole blood, as isolated PBMCs, or as DNA extracted from either sample type. As concerns this clone: Its specific antigen is unknown. No much larger clone is present one base from it, and per-base qualities are unavailable.

Via the germline V gene, CDR1 is SGHTA and CDR2 FQGNSA. V lost 5 bases and J lost 6 bases, and the count of bases not matched to a germline gene is 3. Spanning cysteine to phenylalanine, the CDR3 consists of 12 amino acids. Only the CDR3 DNA stays, 36 bases, in frame from base 1. The immunoSEQ Assay, a bias-controlled multiplex PCR, was used to amplify TCRbeta CDR3 regions from genomic DNA. Per the source publication's procedure: The number of nucleated cells in each sample was estimated by amplification of reference gene primers within the assay. Sequence reads were collapsed and filtered to measure the absolute abundance of every unique TCRbeta CDR3 rearrangement. Productive Simpson clonality was computed per sample as the square root of Simpson's diversity index over productive rearrangements. TCRdb mirrors the immuneACCESS table, restricted to in-frame sequences. Some clones are absent from its copies; in checked studies, under half trace to an unresolved V gene, and the reason for the others is unknown. V and J calls and clone size are as listed in that table; D and trimming were resolved from the DNA. This sample is represented by about 200,000 clones; roughly 90% of them were singletons. The ten biggest clones cover more than 5.5% of the sample.

Results and caveats for the whole study, not just this receptor: Clinical and demographic metadata were provided uncurated, with the amount varying by source and participant.

What was sequenced was peripheral blood. Recombination connected TRBV7-2 to TRBJ2-7; 8 of the junction bases match TRBD1. The clonotype was recovered from a man aged 55 to 70 who had recovered from COVID-19. Here is the DNA: TGTGCCAGCAGCCCCAGGGGGCGCGAGCAGTACTTC. Translated, it gives CASSPRGREQYF.